The 9 T cell receptor beta chains below come from one sample, sequenced in a study of CD8+ T cells in alopecia areata. RNA, once extracted, was reverse transcribed into cDNA for use as the sequencing template. Data came from immunoSEQ multiplex PCR; TCRdb stores just in-frame clones and leaves some out. This table has about 160,000 clones, less than 70% appearing once. Specified treatment: oral pan-JAK inhibitor, 5-10 mg twice daily. The material was CD4+ T cells sorted from blood, obtained at week 4, from a patient treated with tofacitinib. The receptor set was obtained from a human donor with alopecia areata.

The genes are TRBV29-1 and TRBJ1-3; D remains ambiguous. There are 12 residues in the CDR3. The germline gives CDR1 SQVTM, CDR2 ANQGSEA. V was clipped by 6 bases and J by 2 bases, with 8 bases between them. CDR3 sequence reads: CSVRVPGNTIYF. CDR3 nucleotide sequence: TGCAGCGTCCGGGTACCTGGAAACACCATATATTTT.

The chain combines TRBV29-1 with TRBJ2-5, with TRBD1 matching over 7 bases. CDR1 SQVTM and CDR2 ANQGSEA come from the germline V gene. This CDR3 contains 13 residues. Trimming at V came to 6 bases and at J to 2 bases, leaving 6 bases not matched to a gene. CDR3 sequence: CSVHRDRQETQYF. The DNA of the CDR3 is TGCAGCGTCCACCGGGACAGACAAGAGACCCAGTACTTC.

The J gene is TRBJ2-1, the V gene TRBV29-1; TRBD2 might be the D (5 bases). The germline gives CDR1 SQVTM, CDR2 ANQGSEA. CDR3 length equals 14 residues. V lost 7 bases, J lost 1 base, and 14 bases lay in between. The CDR3 region is CSARDRMSYNEQFF. CDR3 bases: TGCAGCGCTCGGGATAGAATGTCCTACAATGAGCAGTTCTTC.

The V and J genes are TRBV7-9 and TRBJ1-4; 12 bases are a match to TRBD1. CDR3 length equals 16 residues. Germline CDR1 and CDR2: SEHNR and FQNEAQ (reference sequence). Germline trimming cut 6 bases from V and 5 bases from J; bases unmatched to any gene: 7. The CDR3 DNA sequence: TGTGCCAGCAGTACGGGACAGGGGGCCTTAAATGAAAAACTGTTTTTT. Its translation is CASSTGQGALNEKLFF.

V usage is TRBV29-1 and J usage is TRBJ1-2; D unresolved. The V and J ends lost 4 bases and 5 bases respectively, with 14 bases between them. CDR3 length: 13 amino acids. Per germline, CDR1 SQVTM and CDR2 ANQGSEA. The CDR3 nucleotides read TGCAGCGTTGGTTCCCCGGAGCTTTATGGCTACACCTTC. As protein: CSVGSPELYGYTF. Supplemented by reference TRBV29-1 and TRBJ1-2, the full variable domain reads SAVISQKPSRDICQRGTSLTIQCQVDSQVTMMFWYRQQPGQSLTLIATANQGSEATYESGFVIDKFPISRPNLTFSTLTVSNMSPEDSSIYLCSVGSPELYGYTFGSGTRLTVV.

The chain carries TRBV6-5 and TRBJ2-5, with 7 bases identical to TRBD1. After removal of 2 bases from V and 7 bases from J, the junction contained 13 bases not matched to a gene. CDR1 MNHEY and CDR2 SVGAGI come from the germline V gene. The CDR3 is 16 residues long. This CDR3 reads CASSYERDSHRGTQYF. CDR3 in DNA: TGTGCCAGCAGTTACGAAAGGGACAGCCATCGGGGGACCCAGTACTTC.

Worth noting for this clone: The junction departs from germline at one end; a sequencing error may be responsible. The V call is TRBV7-7, the J call TRBJ2-2, with D tentatively TRBD1 (6 bases). The germline V gene encodes CDR1 SSHAT and CDR2 FNYEAQ (reference sequence). The CDR3 contains 15 residues. This CDR3 reads CASSSDRTNTGELFF. The CDR3, as DNA: TGTGCTAGCAGCTCCGACAGGACAAACACCGGGGAGCTGTTTTTT.

The chain couples TRBV4-1 to TRBJ1-4; 8 bases are shared with TRBD1. The germline V gene encodes CDR1 MGHRA and CDR2 YSYEKL. V was pared by 3 bases and J by 2 bases, with 8 bases of the junction left unmatched. The CDR3 sequence is 17 residues long. CDR3 DNA: TGCGCCAGCAGCCAGTTTTCAGGGGGCCCTACTAATGAAAAACTGTTTTTT. This gives the protein CASSQFSGGPTNEKLFF.

This clone has a handful of counts. At the DNA level, this CDR3 is encoded by other sequences in the same sample as well. This chain connects TRBV30 to TRBJ2-7; 7 bases align to TRBD1. The germline CDR1 and CDR2 sequences are GTSNPN and SVGIG (reference sequence). Trimming at V came to 1 base and at J to 3 bases, leaving 0 bases not matched to a gene. The CDR3 has 12 amino acids. As DNA, the CDR3 is TGTGCCTGGAGTGCAGGGGGCTACGAGCAGTACTTC. It yields the protein CAWSAGGYEQYF.